This TCR beta chain was profiled in a study of T-cell reconstitution after alpha-beta-depleted transplantation in children. Preparation of the TCRbeta library was carried out with unique molecular identifiers. TCRdb redid the calling of the PCR reads with MiXCR, one entry per CDR3 protein. Counted here are 600,000 or so distinct CDR3 sequences, about 21% occurring once; the ten biggest clones make up over 12%. Germline CDR1 and CDR2: DFQATT and SNEGSKA (reference sequence). The CDR3 is made up of 15 amino acids. After removal of 6 bases from V and 1 base from J, the junction contained 8 bases not matched to a gene.

This clonotype was sampled from a boy younger than two who had a stem cell transplant for acute myeloid leukemia, so the T cells may come from the graft donor. The material was PBMCs, mostly from graft donor cells, obtained 360 days after TCRalphabeta/CD19-depleted stem cell transplant. The chain has TRBV20-1 and TRBJ2-2, with 7 bases aligning to TRBD1. The CDR3 DNA is TGCAGTGCCCCCGACAGGGTTAAGAACACCGGGGAGCTGTTTTTT. Translated: CSAPDRVKNTGELFF.